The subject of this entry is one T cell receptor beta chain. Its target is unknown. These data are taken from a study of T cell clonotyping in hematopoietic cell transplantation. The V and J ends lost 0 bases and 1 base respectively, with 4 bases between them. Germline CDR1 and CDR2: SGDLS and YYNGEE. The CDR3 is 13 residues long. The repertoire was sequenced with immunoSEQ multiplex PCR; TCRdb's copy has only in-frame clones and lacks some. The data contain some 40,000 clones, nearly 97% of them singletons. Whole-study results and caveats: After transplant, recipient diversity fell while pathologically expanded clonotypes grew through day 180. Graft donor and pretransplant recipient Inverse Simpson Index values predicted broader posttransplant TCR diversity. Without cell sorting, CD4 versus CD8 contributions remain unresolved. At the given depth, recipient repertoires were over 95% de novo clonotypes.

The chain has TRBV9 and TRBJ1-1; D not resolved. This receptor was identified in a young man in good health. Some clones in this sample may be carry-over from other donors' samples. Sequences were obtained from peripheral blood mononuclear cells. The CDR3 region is CASSVDSNTEAFF. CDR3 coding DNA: TGTGCCAGCAGCGTAGATTCGAACACTGAAGCTTTCTTT. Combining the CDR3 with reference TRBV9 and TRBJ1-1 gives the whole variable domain DSGVTQTPKHLITATGQRVTLRCSPRSGDLSVYWYQQSLDQGLQFLIQYYNGEERAKGNILERFSAQQFPDLHSELNLSSLELGDSALYFCASSVDSNTEAFFGQGTRLTVV.